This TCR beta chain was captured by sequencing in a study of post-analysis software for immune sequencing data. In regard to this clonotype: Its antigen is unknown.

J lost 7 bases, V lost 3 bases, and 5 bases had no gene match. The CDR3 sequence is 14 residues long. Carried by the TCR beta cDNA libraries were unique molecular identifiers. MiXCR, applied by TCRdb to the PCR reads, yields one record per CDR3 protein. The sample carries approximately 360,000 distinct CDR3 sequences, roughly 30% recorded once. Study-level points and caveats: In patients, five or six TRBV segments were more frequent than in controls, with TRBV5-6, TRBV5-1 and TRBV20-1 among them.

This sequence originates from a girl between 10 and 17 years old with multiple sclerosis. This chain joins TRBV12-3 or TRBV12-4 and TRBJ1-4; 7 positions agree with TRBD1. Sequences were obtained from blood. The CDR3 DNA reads TGTGCCAGCAGTTTTACAGGGGCGGGTGAAAAACTGTTTTTT. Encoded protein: CASSFTGAGEKLFF.